The sequence of this T cell receptor (beta chain) was determined in a study of cytomegalovirus exposure and HLA in healthy donors. Background on the study: The same platform used for the approximately 700 first-cohort repertoires was also used for the 120 or so validation repertoires, as a later analysis reported.

Sequencing used immunoSEQ multiplex PCR; TCRdb keeps in-frame clones, though not all of them. Of 90,000 to 110,000 clones in the sample, around 86% were seen once. Study-level points and caveats: Researchers counted some 150 TCR beta chains as cytomegalovirus-associated. According to a subsequent analysis, TCR clusters from the first cohort were inclined to appear together in the roughly 120 validation repertoires.

Separation from the roughly 670-subject first cohort characterized the roughly 130-subject validation cohort, to which the donors belonged. Details on this clone: No antigen is known for it.

Germline V gene sequence: CDR1 MNHEY, CDR2 SVGAGI. This CDR3 comprises 15 residues. The V and J ends lost 6 bases and 2 bases, in that order; junction bases with no gene match: 2. The receptor comes from a woman aged 18-30 years in good health and CMV-seropositive. This sequence joins TRBV6-5 and TRBJ1-6; 9 bases agree with TRBD1. The specimen sequenced was PBMCs. CDR3 bases: TGTGCCAGCAGCAGACAGGGGGCCTATAATTCACCCCTCCACTTT. The encoded protein is CASSRQGAYNSPLHF.